The 5 T cell receptor beta chains reported below all come from one sample, sequenced in a study of T cell responses to AZD1222 COVID-19 vaccine. The table came from immunoSEQ multiplex PCR; TCRdb's copy has only in-frame clones and leaves some out. The table has some 180,000 clones, 80% to 95% seen once; the top ten hold roughly 1%. Here the sequenced sample was peripheral blood, taken 28 days after the second dose of the MenACWY control vaccine. These receptors were obtained from an adult who received the MenACWY meningococcal vaccine as a control.

The rearrangement joins TRBV6-5 to TRBJ1-2; TRBD1 is a possible D gene (5 bases). Germline values: CDR1 MNHEY, CDR2 SVGAGI. Trimming left V 6 bases short and J 1 base short, with 12 bases between. The CDR3 is made up of 14 amino acids. The CDR3 region has the DNA TGTGCCAGCAGGGGCCAGGGACTTAACTATGGCTACACCTTC. Amino acids: CASRGQGLNYGYTF.

The rearrangement links TRBV5-1 to TRBJ1-1; D gene uncertain. Trimming took off 5 bases at V and 0 bases at J, with 8 bases between the two ends. CDR3 size: 13 residues. Germline V gene sequence: CDR1 SGHRS, CDR2 YFSETQ. CDR3 coding DNA: TGCGCCAGCAGAACAGACGTGAACACTGAAGCTTTCTTT. Encoded protein: CASRTDVNTEAFF.

The chain couples TRBV19 to TRBJ1-3; no clear D gene. Germline values: CDR1 LNHDA, CDR2 SQIVND (reference sequence). V was pared by 8 bases and J by 0 bases, with 11 bases between. The CDR3 spans 14 residues. CDR3 nucleotide sequence: TGTGCCAGTCACGCCAGGAGCTCTGGAAACACCATATATTTT. This gives the protein CASHARSSGNTIYF.

This chain uses TRBV6-5 with TRBJ1-2; perhaps TRBD1 as D (6 bases). The CDR3 runs to 13 residues. CDR1 is MNHEY, CDR2 SVGAGI, per germline. V shed 4 bases and J shed 5 bases, with 11 bases lying between them. The CDR3 region is CASSLDSSYGYTF. The CDR3 region has the DNA TGTGCCAGCAGTTTGGACAGCTCTTATGGCTACACCTTC.

The genes are TRBV5-6 and TRBJ2-5; TRBD1 aligns across 7 bases. The J segment lost 4 bases and the V segment lost 2 bases, leaving 2 bases of the junction unmatched. There are 13 residues in the CDR3. Germline V gene sequence: CDR1 SGHDT, CDR2 YYEEEE. The CDR3 region has the DNA TGTGCCAGCAGCTTAACAGGGGTAGAGACCCAGTACTTC. Its protein is CASSLTGVETQYF.